This TCR beta chain is from a study of blood T cell repertoires in COVID-19. For the study at large: In each case, the material was cDNA or gDNA derived from T cells, B-cell-depleted T cells, or PBMCs.

Deletions cut 4 bases from V and 2 bases from J, with 12 bases between. The CDR3 runs 15 residues. The germline V gene encodes CDR1 SEHNR and CDR2 FQNEAQ (reference sequence). Libraries were prepared by immunoSEQ multiplex PCR; TCRdb keeps only in-frame clonotypes and omits some of them. This sample yields 20,000 to 30,000 clones, of which under 90% are seen a single time; approximately 6.1% belongs to the top ten. This receptor was obtained from a man in his sixties or seventies with acute or convalescent COVID-19. The specimen was peripheral blood. V and J are TRBV7-9 and TRBJ1-5; D is perhaps TRBD1 (5 bases). The DNA for the CDR3 is TGTGCCAGCAGCTCCGCAGGGTTTGGCAATCAGCCCCAGCATTTT. Amino acid sequence: CASSSAGFGNQPQHF.